A single T cell receptor (beta chain) is shown here with its context. Antigen: not known. Study-wide results and caveats: Tumor memory CD4+ T cell TCR gene usage clustered with blood and lymph node memory CD4+ cells and lymph node naive CD4+ cells. Tumor Treg TCRs overlapped most with tumor naive CD4+ cells. Whole repertoires were not studied in the larger cohort, only one V-J beta rearrangement.

CDR1 and CDR2 from the germline V gene are SQVTM and ANQGSEA. CDR3 length: 16 amino acids. J lost 5 bases, V lost 3 bases, and 14 bases had no gene match. The sorted Tregs were CD4+CD25+CD127-/low cells. After constant-region reverse-primer amplification, full-length variable regions underwent semi-nested PCR with Nested Universal Primer A. TCRdb reprocessed the 5' RACE reads with MiXCR, giving one entry per CDR3 protein. Of 35,000 to 50,000 distinct CDR3 sequences listed, less than 25% are singletons. V and J are TRBV29-1 and TRBJ2-7; 9 bases line up with TRBD1. The sequenced sample consisted of Tregs sorted from blood. This sequence originates from a female donor with breast cancer. Here the CDR3 reads CSVEGVHGTGIHEQYF. CDR3 DNA sequence: TGCAGCGTTGAGGGGGTACACGGGACAGGGATTCACGAGCAGTACTTC.